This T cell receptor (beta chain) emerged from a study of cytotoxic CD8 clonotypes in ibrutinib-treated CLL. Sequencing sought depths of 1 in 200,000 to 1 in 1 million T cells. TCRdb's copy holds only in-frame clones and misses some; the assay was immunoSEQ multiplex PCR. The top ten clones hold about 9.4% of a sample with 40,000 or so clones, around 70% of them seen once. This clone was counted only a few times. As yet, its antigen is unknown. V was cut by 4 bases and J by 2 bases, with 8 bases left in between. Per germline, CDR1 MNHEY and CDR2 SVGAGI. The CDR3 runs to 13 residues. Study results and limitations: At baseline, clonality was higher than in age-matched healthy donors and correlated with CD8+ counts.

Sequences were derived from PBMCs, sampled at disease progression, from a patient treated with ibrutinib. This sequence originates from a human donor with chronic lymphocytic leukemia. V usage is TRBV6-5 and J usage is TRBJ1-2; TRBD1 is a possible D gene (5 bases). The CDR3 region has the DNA TGTGCCAGCAGTTGGAAGGGGAACTATGGCTACACCTTC. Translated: CASSWKGNYGYTF.